Below, one TCR beta chain is given with its context. The target of this receptor is not known. Base qualities are not recorded, but no much larger clone differs from it by a single base. The data originate from a study of T cell changes during pregnancy in multiple sclerosis (dated by TCRdb to about 2019). At the level of the whole study: The study examined how the T cell repertoire changed over the course of pregnancy in women with multiple sclerosis.

The cysteine opens and the phenylalanine closes a CDR3 of 15 amino acids. Only CDR3 DNA is held: 45 bases, read in frame from base 1. For CDR1 and CDR2, the germline V gene lists SGHTA and FQGNSA. V loses 9 bases, J loses 3 bases, and the germline ends lie 21 bases apart. Library creation used the immunoSEQ multiplex PCR assay. Here the immuneACCESS table is served through TCRdb, limited to in-frame sequences with V and J called. Missing clones are a known gap in these copies; in checked studies unresolved V genes cover under half, and the rest lacks a known reason. The sample has approximately 33,000 clones on record, roughly 88% of them singletons. Of the sample, about 0.7% falls within the top ten clones.

The chain is assembled from TRBV7-2 and TRBJ2-7; matching of 7 bases hints at TRBD2 as the D gene. This sample comprised CD4+ T cells from peripheral blood mononuclear cells, obtained in the first trimester of pregnancy. The TCR comes from a female donor in good health, enrolled as a control in a pregnancy study. The DNA sequence is TGTGCCAGTACCCAAGGAGGGGGGGTCCTCTACGAGCAGTACTTC. It codes for CASTQGGGVLYEQYF.